This T cell receptor beta chain was sequenced for a study of T cell changes during pregnancy in multiple sclerosis. The assay was immunoSEQ multiplex PCR, and TCRdb's table has in-frame clones only and misses some. The sample carries 30,000 to 35,000 clones, approximately 90% recorded once. V dropped 4 bases and J dropped 4 bases, with 23 bases sitting between them. CDR1 is MNHNS, CDR2 SASEGT, per germline. This CDR3 has 18 residues. The clonotype originates from a female donor with multiple sclerosis, enrolled in a pregnancy study. The sequences come from CD8+ T cells from peripheral blood mononuclear cells, collected in the third trimester of pregnancy. V is TRBV6-1 and J is TRBJ2-1; TRBD2 might be the D (5 bases). The CDR3 DNA follows: TGTGCCAGCAGTGCGGGATCTAGAGCACAAAAAGGGTACAATGAGCAGTTCTTC. This gives the protein CASSAGSRAQKGYNEQFF.